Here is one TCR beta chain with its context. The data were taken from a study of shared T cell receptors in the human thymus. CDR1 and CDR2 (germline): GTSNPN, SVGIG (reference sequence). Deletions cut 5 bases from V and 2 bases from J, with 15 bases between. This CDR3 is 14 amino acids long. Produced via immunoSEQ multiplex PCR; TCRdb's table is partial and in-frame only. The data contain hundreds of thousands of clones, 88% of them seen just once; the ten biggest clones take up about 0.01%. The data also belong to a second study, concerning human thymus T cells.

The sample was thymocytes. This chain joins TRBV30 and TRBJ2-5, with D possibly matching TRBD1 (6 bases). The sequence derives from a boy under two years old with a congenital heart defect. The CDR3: CAWYDIGGQETQYF. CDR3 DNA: TGTGCCTGGTATGACATAGGGGGTCAAGAGACCCAGTACTTC. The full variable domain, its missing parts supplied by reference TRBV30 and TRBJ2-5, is SQTIHQWPATLVQPVGSPLSLECTVEGTSNPNLYWYRQAAGRGLQLLFYSVGIGQISSEVPQNLSASRPQDRQFILSSKKLLLSDSGFYLCAWYDIGGQETQYFGPGTRLLVL.